The present T cell receptor (beta chain) was sequenced within a study of beta chain features in type 1 diabetes. General study results and limits: Compared to healthy donors, patients appeared to have naive, central memory and Treg TCRB repertoires that were more alike.

In this sample, this clone turned up a few times. Its antigen is currently unknown. This CDR3 has 16 residues. Germline CDR1 MDHEN, CDR2 SYDVKM. J was trimmed by 8 bases and V by 3 bases; bases with no gene match: 4. Every bit of the isolated RNA underwent reverse transcription, so sequencing read expressed TCRB transcripts. Measured with immunoSEQ multiplex PCR; TCRdb has only the in-frame clones, and not every one. The sample comprises 160,000 or so clones, 11% of which are singletons, and over 2% rests with the top ten. Sequencing was carried out using central memory CD4+ T cells from blood. The receptor comes from a man younger than 30 in good health. The rearrangement joins TRBV28 to TRBJ2-1; 16 nucleotides agree with TRBD2. The CDR3 nucleotides read TGTGCCAGCAGTTTGGGACTAGCGGGGGGGCACGATGAGCAGTTCTTC. It is translated as CASSLGLAGGHDEQFF.